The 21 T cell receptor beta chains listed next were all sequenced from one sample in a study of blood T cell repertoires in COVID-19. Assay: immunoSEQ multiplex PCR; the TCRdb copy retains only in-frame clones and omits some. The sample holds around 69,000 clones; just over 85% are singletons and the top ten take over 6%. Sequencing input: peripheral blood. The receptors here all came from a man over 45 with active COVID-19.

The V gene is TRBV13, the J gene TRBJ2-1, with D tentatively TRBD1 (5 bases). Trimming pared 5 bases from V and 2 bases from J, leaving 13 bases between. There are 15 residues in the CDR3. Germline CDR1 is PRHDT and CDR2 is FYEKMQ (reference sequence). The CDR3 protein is CASSRNRNTYNEQFF. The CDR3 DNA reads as TGTGCCAGCAGCCGAAACAGGAATACCTACAATGAGCAGTTCTTC. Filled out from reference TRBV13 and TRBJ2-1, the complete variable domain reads AAGVIQSPRHLIKEKRETATLKCYPIPRHDTVYWYQQGPGQDPQFLISFYEKMQSDKGSIPDRFSAQQFSDYHSELNMSSLELGDSALYFCASSRNRNTYNEQFFGPGTRLTVL.

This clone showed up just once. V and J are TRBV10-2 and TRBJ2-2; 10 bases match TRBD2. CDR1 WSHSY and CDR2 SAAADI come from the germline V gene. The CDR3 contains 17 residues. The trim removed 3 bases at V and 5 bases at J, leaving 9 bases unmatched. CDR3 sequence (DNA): TGCGCCAGCAGTGATTTAGCGGGGGGCTGGAGGACCGGGGAGCTGTTTTTT. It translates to CASSDLAGGWRTGELFF.

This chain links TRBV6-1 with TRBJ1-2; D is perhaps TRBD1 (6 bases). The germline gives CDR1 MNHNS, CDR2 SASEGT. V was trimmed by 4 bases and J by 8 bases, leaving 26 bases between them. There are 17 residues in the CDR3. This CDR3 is CASSASQGRQEVYGYTF. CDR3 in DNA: TGTGCCAGCAGTGCCTCACAGGGACGCCAGGAAGTCTACGGCTACACCTTC.

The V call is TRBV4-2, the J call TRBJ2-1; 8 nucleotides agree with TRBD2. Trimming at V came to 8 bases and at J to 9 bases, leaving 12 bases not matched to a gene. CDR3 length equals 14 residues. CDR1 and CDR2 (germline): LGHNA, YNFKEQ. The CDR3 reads CASDPGSGSGEQFF. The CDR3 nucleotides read TGTGCCAGCGACCCGGGGAGCGGGAGCGGTGAGCAGTTCTTC.

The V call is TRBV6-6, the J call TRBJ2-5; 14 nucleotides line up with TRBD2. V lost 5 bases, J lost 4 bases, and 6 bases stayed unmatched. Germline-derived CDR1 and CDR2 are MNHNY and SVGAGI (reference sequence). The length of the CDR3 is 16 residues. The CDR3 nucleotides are TGTGCCAGCAGTAGTGGACTAGCGGGGGGCAGAGAGACCCAGTACTTC. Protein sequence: CASSSGLAGGRETQYF.

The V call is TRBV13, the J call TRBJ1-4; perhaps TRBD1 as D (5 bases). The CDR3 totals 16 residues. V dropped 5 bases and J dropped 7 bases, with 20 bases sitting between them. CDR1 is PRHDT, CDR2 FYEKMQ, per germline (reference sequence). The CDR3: CASSHSGGEGGEKLFF. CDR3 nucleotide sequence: TGTGCCAGCAGCCATAGCGGAGGGGAAGGCGGTGAAAAACTGTTTTTT.

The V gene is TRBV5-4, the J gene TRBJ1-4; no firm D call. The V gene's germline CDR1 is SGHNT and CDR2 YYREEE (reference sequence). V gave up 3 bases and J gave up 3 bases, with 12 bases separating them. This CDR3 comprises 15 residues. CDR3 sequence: CASSSSGMANEKLFF. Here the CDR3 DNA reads TGTGCCAGCAGCTCGAGCGGGATGGCTAATGAAAAACTGTTTTTT.

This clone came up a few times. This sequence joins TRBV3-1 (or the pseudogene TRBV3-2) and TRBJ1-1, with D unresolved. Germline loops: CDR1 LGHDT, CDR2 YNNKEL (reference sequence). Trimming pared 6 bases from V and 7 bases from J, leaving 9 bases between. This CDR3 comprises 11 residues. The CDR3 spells CASRGGSEAFF. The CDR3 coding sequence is TGTGCCAGCAGAGGAGGGAGTGAAGCTTTCTTT.

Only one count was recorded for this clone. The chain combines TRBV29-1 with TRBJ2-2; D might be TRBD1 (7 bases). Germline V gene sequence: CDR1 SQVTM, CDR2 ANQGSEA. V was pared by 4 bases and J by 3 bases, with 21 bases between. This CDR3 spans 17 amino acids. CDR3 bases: TGCAGCGTTGGGGGGGTAAACGACAGGGAGGACACCGGGGAGCTGTTTTTT. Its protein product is CSVGGVNDREDTGELFF.

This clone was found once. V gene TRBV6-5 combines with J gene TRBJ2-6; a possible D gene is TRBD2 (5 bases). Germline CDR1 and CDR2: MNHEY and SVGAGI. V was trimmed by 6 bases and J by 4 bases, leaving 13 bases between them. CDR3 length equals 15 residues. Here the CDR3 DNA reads TGTGCCAGCAGGGGAACTAGTTCCGGGGCCAACGTCCTGACTTTC. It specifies CASRGTSSGANVLTF.

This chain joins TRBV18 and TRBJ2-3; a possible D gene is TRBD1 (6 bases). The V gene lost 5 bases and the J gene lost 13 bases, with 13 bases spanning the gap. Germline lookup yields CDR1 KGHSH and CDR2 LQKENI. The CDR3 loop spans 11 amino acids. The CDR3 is CASSSKGDEYF. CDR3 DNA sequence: TGTGCCAGCTCATCCAAGGGGGACGAGTATTTT. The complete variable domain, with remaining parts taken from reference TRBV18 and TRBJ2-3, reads NAGVMQNPRHLVRRRGQEARLRCSPMKGHSHVYWYRQLPEEGLKFMVYLQKENIIDESGMPKERFSAEFPKEGPSILRIQQVVRGDSAAYFCASSSKGDEYFGPGTRLTVL.

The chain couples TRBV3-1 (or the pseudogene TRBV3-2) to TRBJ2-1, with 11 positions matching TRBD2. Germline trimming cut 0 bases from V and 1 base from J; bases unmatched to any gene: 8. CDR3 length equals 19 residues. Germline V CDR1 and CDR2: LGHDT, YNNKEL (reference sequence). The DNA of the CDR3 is TGTGCCAGCAGCCAAGAGCCTAGCGGGGGGCCAGGGTCCTACAATGAGCAGTTCTTC. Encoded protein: CASSQEPSGGPGSYNEQFF.

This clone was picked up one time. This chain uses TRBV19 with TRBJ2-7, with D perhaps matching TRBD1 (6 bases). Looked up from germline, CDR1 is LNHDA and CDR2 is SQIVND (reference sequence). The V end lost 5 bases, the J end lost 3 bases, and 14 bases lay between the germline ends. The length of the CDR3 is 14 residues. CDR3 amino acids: CASSPGTTFYEQYF. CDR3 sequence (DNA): TGTGCCAGTAGTCCGGGGACAACCTTCTACGAGCAGTACTTC.

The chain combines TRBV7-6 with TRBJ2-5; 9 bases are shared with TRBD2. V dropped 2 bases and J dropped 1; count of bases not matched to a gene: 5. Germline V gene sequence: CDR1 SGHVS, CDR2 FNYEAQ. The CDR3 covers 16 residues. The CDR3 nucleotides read TGTGCCAGCAGCTTACAGACTAGCGGACTCCAAGAGACCCAGTACTTC. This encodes CASSLQTSGLQETQYF.

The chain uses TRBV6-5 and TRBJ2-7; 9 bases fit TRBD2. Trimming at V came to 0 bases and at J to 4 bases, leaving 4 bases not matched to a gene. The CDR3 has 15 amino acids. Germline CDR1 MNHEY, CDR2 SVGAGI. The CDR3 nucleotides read TGTGCCAGCAGTTACTCAGCTAGCGGGAATTACGAGCAGTACGTC. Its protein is CASSYSASGNYEQYV.

This CDR3 reads CASSGLAGGPPLHEQYF. The CDR3 DNA reads TGTGCCAGCAGCGGATTAGCGGGGGGACCCCCCCTCCACGAGCAGTACTTC. This chain connects TRBV7-8 to TRBJ2-7, with 10 nucleotides matching TRBD2. The CDR3 runs 17 residues. Germline V gene lookup returns CDR1 SGHVS and CDR2 FQNEAQ. V gave up 5 bases and J gave up 5 bases; unmatched junction bases: 15.

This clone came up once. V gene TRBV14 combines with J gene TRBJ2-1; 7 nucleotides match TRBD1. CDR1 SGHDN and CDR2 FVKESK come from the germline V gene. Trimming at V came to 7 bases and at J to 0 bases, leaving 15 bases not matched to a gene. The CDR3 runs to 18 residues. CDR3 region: CASIFRDRAEYSYNEQFF. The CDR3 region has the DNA TGTGCCAGCATTTTCCGTGACAGGGCGGAATACTCCTACAATGAGCAGTTCTTC.

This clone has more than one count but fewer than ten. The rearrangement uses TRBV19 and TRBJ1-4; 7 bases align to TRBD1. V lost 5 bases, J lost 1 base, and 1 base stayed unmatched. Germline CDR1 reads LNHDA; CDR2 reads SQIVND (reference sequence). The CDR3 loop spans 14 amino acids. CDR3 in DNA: TGTGCCAGTAGTCGACAGGGAACTAATGAAAAACTGTTTTTT. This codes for CASSRQGTNEKLFF. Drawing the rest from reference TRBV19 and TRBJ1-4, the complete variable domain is DGGITQSPKYLFRKEGQNVTLSCEQNLNHDAMYWYRQDPGQGLRLIYYSQIVNDFQKGDIAEGYSVSREKKESFPLTVTSAQKNPTAFYLCASSRQGTNEKLFFGSGTQLSVL.

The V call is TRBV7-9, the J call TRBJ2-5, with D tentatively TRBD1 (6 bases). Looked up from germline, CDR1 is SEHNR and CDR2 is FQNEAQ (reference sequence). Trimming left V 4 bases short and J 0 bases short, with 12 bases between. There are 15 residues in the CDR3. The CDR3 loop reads CASSYRDIYQETQYF. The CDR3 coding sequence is TGTGCCAGCAGCTACCGGGACATCTACCAAGAGACCCAGTACTTC.

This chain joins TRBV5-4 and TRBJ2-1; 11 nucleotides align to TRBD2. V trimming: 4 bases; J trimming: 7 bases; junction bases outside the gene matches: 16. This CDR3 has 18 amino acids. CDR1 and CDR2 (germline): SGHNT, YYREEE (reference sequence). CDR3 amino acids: CASSNGSLLAGVRNEQFF. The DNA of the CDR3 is TGTGCCAGCAGCAATGGATCACTACTAGCGGGAGTTAGGAATGAGCAGTTCTTC.

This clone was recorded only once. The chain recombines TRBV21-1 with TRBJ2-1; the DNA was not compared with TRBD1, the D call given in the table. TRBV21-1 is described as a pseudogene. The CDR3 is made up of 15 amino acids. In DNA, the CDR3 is TGTGCCAGCAGCAACCCCAGGGTGACCTACAATGAGCAGTTCTTC. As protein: CASSNPRVTYNEQFF.